Listed below are T cell receptor beta chains from one sample, sequenced in a study of CD8+CD57+ T cells in acquired aplastic anemia. MiXCR, applied by TCRdb to the reads, yields one record per CDR3 protein. The table includes around 500,000 distinct CDR3 sequences, around 32% detected once. The sample taken for sequencing was sorted CD4+, CD8+, or CD8+CD57+ T cells (not recorded which) from PBMCs. The source of these receptors is a human donor with aplastic anemia. Each CDR3 is given with its conserved first and last residue.

>TRBJ1-2|TRBV30
CAWSRTVGDGYTF
>TRBJ2-2|TRBV5-1
CASGPGQRNTGELFF
>TRBJ1-3|TRBV7-6
CASSKGQGAFSGNTIYF
>TRBJ1-2|TRBV7-8
CASSPGQGSYGHTF
>TRBJ2-7|TRBV6-1
CASTNSNYEQYF
>TRBJ1-1|TRBV14
CASSEGQRNTEAFF
>TRBJ1-5|TRBV2
CASNERVGSNQPQHF
>TRBJ1-2|TRBV7-9
CASSLVIAAGYTF
>TRBJ2-7|TRBV20-1
CSDGGGLYEQYF
>TRBJ1-3|TRBV7-2
CASSVGQFPGNTIYF
>TRBJ1-5|TRBV7-8
CASTETAWGNQPQHF
>TRBJ1-3|TRBV5-1
CASSLAGTGYGNTIYF
>TRBJ2-1|TRBV12-3/TRBV12-4
CASSSTRGQANEQFF
>TRBJ1-1|TRBV5-6
CASSLGSAEAFF
>TRBJ2-5|TRBV29-1
CSVKAGVLETQYF
>TRBJ2-1|TRBV9
CASSAQKAGGPNEQFF
>TRBJ2-7|TRBV11-2
CAGSLEIGPYNSPLHF
>TRBJ1-1|TRBV7-6
CASSLAQSTEAFF
>TRBJ1-2|TRBV10-3
CASRQIGEGRDGYTF
>TRBJ2-5|TRBV20-1
CSASWRLKETQYF
>TRBJ2-1|TRBV5-1
CASSPTGQGYNEQFF
>TRBJ1-1|TRBV6-5
CASSYITGDTEAFF
>TRBJ2-7|TRBV10-3
CAISDHKRGGSYEQYF
>TRBJ1-5|TRBV19
CASRGQASRQPQHF
>TRBJ2-1|TRBV11-2
CASSPRTSGDNEQFF
>TRBJ1-5|TRBV15
CATSRDPGQGPKHF
>TRBJ1-2|TRBV30
CAWSLGLDGYTF
>TRBJ2-7|TRBV11-1
CAISDFRTSRKVYEQYF
>TRBJ1-5|TRBV19
CAWSVIPREPQHF
>TRBJ2-7|TRBV24-1
CATSERTGEIEQYF
>TRBJ2-7|TRBV4-3
CASSQGVGRGFEQYF
>TRBJ1-2|TRBV20-1
CSAPRSAEGGYTF
>TRBJ2-2|TRBV10-3
CASSYLGVPGELFF
>TRBJ1-2|TRBV10-3
CAISVPGQGGYTF
>TRBJ1-5|TRBV29-1
CSVDGGNYQPQHF
>TRBJ2-3|TRBV20-1
CSASQTGVRLTDTQYF
>TRBJ2-2|TRBV15
CATSRGVTVNTGELFF
>TRBJ1-1|TRBV7-2
CASSRTGRTEAFF
>TRBJ1-2|TRBV20-1
CSARRNGYTF
>TRBJ2-1|TRBV11-1
CASSSRGGTGSYNEQFF
>TRBJ1-2|TRBV3-1
CASSQSLGGYTF
>TRBJ2-7|TRBV4-3
CASSRGLAGVYEQYF
>TRBJ1-5|TRBV6-1
CASSEGVRQPQHF
>TRBJ1-4|TRBV10-3
CAIRRQLLVNEKLFF
>TRBJ2-7|TRBV7-2
CATRKGLAGDYEQYF
>TRBJ2-1|TRBV2
CASSDWDYYNEQFF
>TRBJ2-2|TRBV19
CASSPGLAGGPRELFF
>TRBJ1-1|TRBV10-3
CAISLEPGQSFEAFF
>TRBJ2-7|TRBV25-1
CASSAGDRAYEQYF
>TRBJ1-2|TRBV5-1
CASSIRQGESYNYGYTF
>TRBJ1-2|TRBV12-5
CASELGDRDYGYTF
>TRBJ2-3|TRBV11-1
CASSLSLRGGQGSTDTQYF
>TRBJ1-2|TRBV15
CATSREGGGGYGYTF
>TRBJ2-7|TRBV15
CATSRTSDSYEQYF
>TRBJ1-6|TRBV7-3
CASSLLGLNSPLHF